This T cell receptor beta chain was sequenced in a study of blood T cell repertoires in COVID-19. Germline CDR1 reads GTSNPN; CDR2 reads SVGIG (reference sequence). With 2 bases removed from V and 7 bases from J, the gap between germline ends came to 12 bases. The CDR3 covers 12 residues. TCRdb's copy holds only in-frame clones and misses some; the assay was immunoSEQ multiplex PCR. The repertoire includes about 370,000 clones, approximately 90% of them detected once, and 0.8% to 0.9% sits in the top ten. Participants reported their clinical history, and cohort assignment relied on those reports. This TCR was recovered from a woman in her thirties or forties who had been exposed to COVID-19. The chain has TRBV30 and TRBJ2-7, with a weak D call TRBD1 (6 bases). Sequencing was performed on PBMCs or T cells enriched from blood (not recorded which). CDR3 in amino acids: CAWSPTGGEQYF. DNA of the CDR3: TGTGCCTGGAGTCCGACAGGCGGGGAGCAGTACTTC. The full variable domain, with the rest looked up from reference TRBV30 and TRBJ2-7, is SQTIHQWPATLVQPVGSPLSLECTVEGTSNPNLYWYRQAAGRGLQLLFYSVGIGQISSEVPQNLSASRPQDRQFILSSKKLLLSDSGFYLCAWSPTGGEQYFGPGTRLTVT.